The present entry profiles one TCR beta chain with its context. The data are from a study of control samples from healthy donors and cancer patients. The table came from immunoSEQ multiplex PCR; TCRdb's copy has only in-frame clones and leaves some out. This sample has 100,000 to 150,000 clones; over 85% occur once, and the top ten carry approximately 4%. The receptor was derived from a man younger than 40 in good health. Sequences were obtained from blood.

CDR3: CASTRIYSNQPQHF. For the CDR3, the DNA is TGTGCCAGTACAAGAATCTATAGCAATCAGCCCCAGCATTTT. V is TRBV19 and J is TRBJ1-5, with D uncertain. This CDR3 has 14 residues. Germline V gene sequence: CDR1 LNHDA, CDR2 SQIVND (reference sequence). V lost 7 bases and J 0 bases, leaving 10 bases between the germline ends.